One sample yielded the 18 T cell receptor beta chains listed below, sequenced in a study of CD8 T cells in ankylosing spondylitis. The study's findings and limits: Seemingly distinctive of ankylosing spondylitis blood was a TCR beta motif formed by eight highly homologous variants.

TCRdb called the 5' RACE reads again in MiXCR, with one record for every CDR3 protein. This table holds some 840,000 distinct CDR3 sequences, 12% found once. No antigen has been assigned to these receptors. Sequencing input: blood, either unsorted or a sorted T cell fraction (not recorded which). The receptors stem from a male donor with ankylosing spondylitis.

The CDR3 sequence: CASSIWEFYEQYF. In nucleotides, the CDR3 is TGTGCCAGCAGTATTTGGGAGTTCTACGAGCAGTACTTC. This chain joins TRBV6-1 and TRBJ2-7; D perhaps matches TRBD2 (5 bases). Trimming cost V 5 bases and J 3 bases, with 11 bases left between them. There are 13 residues in the CDR3. In germline, CDR1 is MNHNS, CDR2 SASEGT.

This rearrangement joins TRBV11-2 to TRBJ2-1, with a tentative D call TRBD2 (6 bases). This CDR3 region has 16 residues. Per germline, CDR1 SGHAT and CDR2 FQNNGV. V lost 3 bases and J lost 4, with 16 bases in between. The chain's CDR3 is CASSLWAREPYNEQFF. Here the CDR3 DNA reads TGTGCCAGCAGCTTGTGGGCACGGGAGCCGTACAATGAGCAGTTCTTC.

A few counts support this clonotype. The chain uses TRBV6-1 and TRBJ2-5, with 8 bases that match TRBD2. V lost 5 bases, J lost 1 base, and 9 bases stayed unmatched. This CDR3 has 16 amino acids. Germline CDR1 is MNHNS and CDR2 is SASEGT. CDR3 bases: TGTGCCAGCAGTCCGGGTAGGCGGGGGGTCCAAGAGACCCAGTACTTC. Translated, it gives CASSPGRRGVQETQYF.

This clonotype was detected only a few times. This chain links TRBV7-2 with TRBJ2-2; tentative D call: TRBD2 (6 bases). The CDR3 loop spans 15 amino acids. The V gene lost 4 bases and the J gene lost 6 bases, with 15 bases spanning the gap. Germline V gives CDR1 SGHTA, CDR2 FQGNSA. The CDR3 loop is CASSSRSDYAGELFF. The CDR3 DNA reads as TGTGCCAGCAGCTCCCGATCGGACTACGCCGGGGAGCTGTTTTTT.

This clonotype appeared a few times. The chain carries TRBV3-1 and TRBJ2-1, with D possibly TRBD2 on 5 matching bases. CDR1 is LGHDT and CDR2 is YNNKEL in the germline V gene (reference sequence). The CDR3 has 13 amino acids. With 3 bases removed from V and 2 bases from J, the gap between germline ends came to 5 bases. Here the CDR3 reads CASSQTTYNEQFF. In DNA form, the CDR3 reads TGTGCCAGCAGCCAGACTACCTACAATGAGCAGTTCTTC.

The genes are TRBV15 and TRBJ2-1, with TRBD2 identical over 10 bases. The V gene end was trimmed by 1 base and the J gene end by 5 bases; junction bases not matched to a gene: 8. CDR3 length: 17 residues. Germline CDR1 is LNHNV and CDR2 is YYDKDF (reference sequence). CDR3 amino acids: CATSRGRISGGNNEQFF. DNA for the CDR3: TGTGCCACCAGCAGAGGTCGGATTAGCGGGGGGAACAATGAGCAGTTCTTC.

The genes are TRBV7-8 and TRBJ2-5, with D perhaps TRBD1 or TRBD2 (6 bases each). CDR3 length: 15 amino acids. Germline CDR1 is SGHVS and CDR2 is FQNEAQ. The V end lost 6 bases, the J end lost 1 base, and 15 bases lay between the germline ends. In DNA, the CDR3 is TGTGCCAGCAGAAGGGGGGCCGGGACCCAAGAGACCCAGTACTTC. Protein sequence: CASRRGAGTQETQYF. Supplemented by reference TRBV7-8 and TRBJ2-5, the full variable domain reads GAGVSQSPRYKVAKRGQDVALRCDPISGHVSLFWYQQALGQGPEFLTYFQNEAQLDKSGLPSDRFFAERPEGSVSTLKIQRTQQEDSAVYLCASRRGAGTQETQYFGPGTRLLVL.

This chain connects TRBV5-1 to TRBJ1-2; a possible D gene is TRBD1 (5 bases). The CDR3 runs 14 residues. The V end lost 3 bases, the J end lost 4 bases, and 13 bases lay between the germline ends. From germline, CDR1 is SGHRS and CDR2 YFSETQ. CDR3 protein: CASSSQGGAYGYTF. The CDR3 DNA reads TGCGCCAGCAGCTCGCAGGGAGGGGCCTATGGCTACACCTTC.

The chain combines TRBV5-6 with TRBJ1-2, with no clear D. The CDR3 consists of 14 residues. Trimming removed 0 bases at V and 4 bases at J, with 10 bases between. Looked up from germline, CDR1 is SGHDT and CDR2 is YYEEEE. DNA for the CDR3: TGTGCCAGCAGCTTGGTGGACGGCTCCTATGGCTACACCTTC. It encodes CASSLVDGSYGYTF. The variable domain in full, with the rest retrieved from reference TRBV5-6 and TRBJ1-2, is DAGVTQSPTHLIKTRGQQVTLRCSPKSGHDTVSWYQQALGQGPQFIFQYYEEEERQRGNFPDRFSGHQFPNYSSELNVNALLLGDSALYLCASSLVDGSYGYTFGSGTRLTVV.

V usage is TRBV6-1 and J usage is TRBJ2-7; weak D call: TRBD1 (6 bases). Trimming took off 6 bases at V and 4 bases at J, with 16 bases between the two ends. The CDR3 has 14 residues. Germline V lookup: CDR1 MNHNS, CDR2 SASEGT. In nucleotides, the CDR3 is TGTGCCAGCAGAAAACAGGGAAAACCATACGAGCAGTACTTC. Translated, it gives CASRKQGKPYEQYF.

This rearrangement joins TRBV7-2 to TRBJ1-1; D unclear. The CDR3 consists of 14 residues. From germline, CDR1 is SGHTA and CDR2 FQGNSA. V lost 5 bases to trimming and J lost 1 base, with 11 bases between them. The CDR3 bases are TGTGCCAGCAGCCCGAACCGCCAGAACACTGAAGCTTTCTTT. It is translated as CASSPNRQNTEAFF.

This clonotype was counted between two and nine times. This chain links TRBV10-3 with TRBJ2-1; TRBD1 might be the D (6 bases). Germline V gene sequence: CDR1 ENHRY, CDR2 SYGVKD. The CDR3 totals 14 residues. The ends were cut back, 6 bases at V and 7 bases at J, with 16 bases in the middle. In DNA, the CDR3 is TGTGCCATCAGAGGAGCCCACAGGGAGAATGAGCAGTTCTTC. As protein: CAIRGAHRENEQFF.

This clonotype was counted only a few times. J is TRBJ2-3 and V is TRBV7-2; D unresolved. The CDR3 has 15 amino acids. V was cut by 3 bases and J by 0 bases, with 10 bases left in between. Germline CDR1 is SGHTA and CDR2 is FQGNSA. The CDR3 DNA reads TGTGCCAGCAGCTTTAGAGGCGGTAGCACAGATACGCAGTATTTT. It encodes CASSFRGGSTDTQYF.

This clonotype was detected ten times or more. The J gene is TRBJ1-5, the V gene TRBV15; D is perhaps TRBD1 (5 bases). Germline V gene data show CDR1 as LNHNV and CDR2 as YYDKDF (reference sequence). CDR3 size: 13 residues. V was shortened by 6 bases and J by 5 bases, with 11 bases between the two germline ends. The CDR3 reads CATSLRGDQPQHF. The CDR3 bases are TGTGCCACCAGTCTAAGGGGAGATCAGCCCCAGCATTTT.

The V gene is TRBV5-1, the J gene TRBJ2-5, with TRBD1 as a possible D gene (6 bases). CDR3 size: 16 residues. Trimming removed 4 bases from V and 5 bases from J, with 21 bases in between. Germline assignment: CDR1 SGHRS and CDR2 YFSETQ. The CDR3 DNA follows: TGCGCCAGCAGCAGATATTCGGGACAAGAAAAGGAGACCCAGTACTTC. Translated: CASSRYSGQEKETQYF.

This clonotype occurred many times. This chain uses TRBV12-3 or TRBV12-4 with TRBJ2-7; a possible D gene is TRBD1 (7 bases). There are 13 residues in the CDR3. The V and J ends lost 4 bases and 5 bases respectively, with 12 bases between them. The CDR3 protein is CASSSGRGDEQYF. The CDR3 DNA sequence: TGTGCCAGCAGTTCGGGCAGGGGGGACGAGCAGTACTTC.

The table lists this clonotype with a few counts. V and J are TRBV4-1 and TRBJ1-1; D might be TRBD1 (5 bases). The V end lost 4 bases, the J end lost 3 bases, and 15 bases lay between the germline ends. Germline V lookup: CDR1 MGHRA, CDR2 YSYEKL. The CDR3 consists of 15 residues. The CDR3 sequence is CASSLLEGSHTEAFF. The CDR3 region has the DNA TGCGCCAGCAGCCTACTTGAGGGGTCACACACTGAAGCTTTCTTT.

The genes are TRBV6-5 and TRBJ1-2; tentative D call: TRBD1 (5 bases). This CDR3 is 16 amino acids long. The germline gives CDR1 MNHEY, CDR2 SVGAGI. Deletions cut 3 bases from V and 4 bases from J, with 18 bases between. The CDR3 DNA is TGTGCCAGCAGTTATGAAGGACAACCCCCTTTCTATGGCTACACCTTC. Protein product: CASSYEGQPPFYGYTF.